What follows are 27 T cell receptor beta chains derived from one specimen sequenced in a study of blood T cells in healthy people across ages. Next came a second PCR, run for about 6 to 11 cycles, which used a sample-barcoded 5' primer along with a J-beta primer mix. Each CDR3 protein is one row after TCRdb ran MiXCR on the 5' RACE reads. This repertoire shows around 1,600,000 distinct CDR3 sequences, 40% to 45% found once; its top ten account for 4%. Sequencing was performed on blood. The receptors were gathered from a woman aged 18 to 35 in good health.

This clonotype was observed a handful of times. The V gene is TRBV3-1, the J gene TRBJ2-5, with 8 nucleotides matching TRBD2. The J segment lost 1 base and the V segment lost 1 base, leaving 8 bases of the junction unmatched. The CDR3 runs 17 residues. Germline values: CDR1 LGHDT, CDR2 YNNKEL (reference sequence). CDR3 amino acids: CASSQGWVAGPQETQYF. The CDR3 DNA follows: TGTGCCAGCAGCCAAGGTTGGGTAGCGGGGCCCCAAGAGACCCAGTACTTC.

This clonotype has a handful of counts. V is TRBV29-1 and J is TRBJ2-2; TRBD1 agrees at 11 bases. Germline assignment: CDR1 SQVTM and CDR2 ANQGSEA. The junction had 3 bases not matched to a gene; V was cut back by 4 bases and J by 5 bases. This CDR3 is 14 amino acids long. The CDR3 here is CSVAGQGGTGELFF. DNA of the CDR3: TGCAGCGTTGCGGGACAGGGGGGAACCGGGGAGCTGTTTTTT.

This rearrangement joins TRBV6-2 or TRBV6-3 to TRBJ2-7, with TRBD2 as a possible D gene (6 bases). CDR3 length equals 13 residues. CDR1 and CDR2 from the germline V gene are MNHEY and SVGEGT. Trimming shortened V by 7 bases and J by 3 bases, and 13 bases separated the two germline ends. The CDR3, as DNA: TGTGCCAGCACCGCATTGGAGGGCTACGAGCAGTACTTC. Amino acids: CASTALEGYEQYF.

The DNA of the CDR3 is TGCAGTGCTTCCTCACTAGCGGACTCCTACGAGCAGTACTTC. This gives the protein CSASSLADSYEQYF. V is TRBV20-1 and J is TRBJ2-7; 8 bases line up with TRBD2. In germline, CDR1 is DFQATT, CDR2 SNEGSKA (reference sequence). V shed 5 bases, J shed 0 bases, and the junction held 6 bases outside the gene matches. The CDR3 sequence is 14 residues long.

In DNA, the CDR3 is TGTGCCAGCAGTACAGGGTACAATCAGCCCCAGCATTTT. Translation: CASSTGYNQPQHF. The chain uses TRBV6-1 and TRBJ1-5; the D gene is possibly TRBD1 (6 bases). V was pared by 5 bases and J by 3 bases, with 8 bases between. This CDR3 contains 13 residues. The germline gives CDR1 MNHNS, CDR2 SASEGT.

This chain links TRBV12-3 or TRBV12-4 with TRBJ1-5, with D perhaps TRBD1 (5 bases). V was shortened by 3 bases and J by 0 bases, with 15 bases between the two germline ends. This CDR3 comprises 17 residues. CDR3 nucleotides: TGTGCCAGCAGTTTCAGCAGGGTAGAACGTAGCAATCAGCCCCAGCATTTT. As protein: CASSFSRVERSNQPQHF.

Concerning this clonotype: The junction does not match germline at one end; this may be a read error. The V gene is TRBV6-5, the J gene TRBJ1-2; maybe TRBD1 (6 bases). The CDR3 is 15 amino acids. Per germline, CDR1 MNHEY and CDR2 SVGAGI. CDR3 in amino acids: CASSYRDTANYGCTF. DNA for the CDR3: TGTGCCAGCAGTTACCGGGACACAGCTAACTATGGCTGCACCTTC.

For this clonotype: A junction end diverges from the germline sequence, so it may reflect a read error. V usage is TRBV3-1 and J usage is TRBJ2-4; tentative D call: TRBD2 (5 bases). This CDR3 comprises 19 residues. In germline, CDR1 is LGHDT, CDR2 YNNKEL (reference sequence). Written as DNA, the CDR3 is TGTGTCAGCAGCCATCTCCGAGGCAGCGGATCTCTAGCCAAAAACATTCAGTACTTC. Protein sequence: CVSSHLRGSGSLAKNIQYF.

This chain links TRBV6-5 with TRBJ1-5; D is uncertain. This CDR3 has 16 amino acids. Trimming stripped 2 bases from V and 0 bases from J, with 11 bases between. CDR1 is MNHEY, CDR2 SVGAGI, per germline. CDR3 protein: CASSYVAGNSNQPQHF. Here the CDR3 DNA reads TGTGCCAGCAGTTACGTAGCAGGCAATAGCAATCAGCCCCAGCATTTT.

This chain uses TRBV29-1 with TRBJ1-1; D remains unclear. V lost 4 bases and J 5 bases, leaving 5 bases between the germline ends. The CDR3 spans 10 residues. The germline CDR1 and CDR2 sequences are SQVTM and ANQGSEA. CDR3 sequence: CSVAWTEAFF. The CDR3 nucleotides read TGCAGCGTTGCCTGGACTGAAGCTTTCTTT.

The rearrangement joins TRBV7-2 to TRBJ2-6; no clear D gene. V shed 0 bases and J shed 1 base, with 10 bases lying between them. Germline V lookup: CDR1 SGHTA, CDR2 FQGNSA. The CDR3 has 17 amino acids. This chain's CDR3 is CASSLASARSGANVLTF. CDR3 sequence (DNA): TGTGCCAGCAGCTTAGCTTCTGCTCGATCTGGGGCCAACGTCCTGACTTTC.

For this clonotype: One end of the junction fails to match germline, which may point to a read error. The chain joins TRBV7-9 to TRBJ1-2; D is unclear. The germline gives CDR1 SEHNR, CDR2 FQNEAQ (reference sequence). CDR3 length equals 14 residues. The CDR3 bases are TGTGCCTGCAGCTTAGGTTACACCTACTATGGCCACACCTTC. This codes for CACSLGYTYYGHTF.

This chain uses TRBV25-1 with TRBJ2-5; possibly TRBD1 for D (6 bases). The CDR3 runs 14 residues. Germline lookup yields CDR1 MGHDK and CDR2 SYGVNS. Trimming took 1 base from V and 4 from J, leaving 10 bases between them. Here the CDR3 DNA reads TGTGCCAGCAGTGAATTTCTAGGGGGAGAGACCCAGTACTTC. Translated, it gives CASSEFLGGETQYF.

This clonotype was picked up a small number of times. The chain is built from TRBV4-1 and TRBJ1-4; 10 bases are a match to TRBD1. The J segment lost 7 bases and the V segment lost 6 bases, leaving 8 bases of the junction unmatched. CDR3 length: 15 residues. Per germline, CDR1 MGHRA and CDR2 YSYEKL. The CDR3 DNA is TGCGCCAGCAGTCGACTTGGGACAGGGGCTGAAAAACTGTTTTTT. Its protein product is CASSRLGTGAEKLFF.

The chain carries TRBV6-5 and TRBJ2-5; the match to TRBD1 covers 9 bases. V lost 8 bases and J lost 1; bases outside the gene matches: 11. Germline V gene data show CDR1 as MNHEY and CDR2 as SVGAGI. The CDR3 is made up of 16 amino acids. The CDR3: CASSQGAYPFQETQYF. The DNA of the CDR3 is TGTGCCAGCTCACAGGGGGCCTATCCCTTCCAAGAGACCCAGTACTTC.

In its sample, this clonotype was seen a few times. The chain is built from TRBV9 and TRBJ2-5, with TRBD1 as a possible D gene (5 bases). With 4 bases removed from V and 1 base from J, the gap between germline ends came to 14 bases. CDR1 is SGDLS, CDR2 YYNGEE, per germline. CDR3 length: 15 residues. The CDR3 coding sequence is TGTGCCAGCAGCTTTCTTCCAGGGCCCCAAGAGACCCAGTACTTC. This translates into CASSFLPGPQETQYF.

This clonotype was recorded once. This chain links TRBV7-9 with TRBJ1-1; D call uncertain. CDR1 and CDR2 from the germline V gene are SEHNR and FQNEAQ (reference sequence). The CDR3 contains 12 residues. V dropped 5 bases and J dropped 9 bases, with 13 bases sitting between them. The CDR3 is CASSQGPNQAFF. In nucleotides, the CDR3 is TGTGCCAGCAGCCAAGGACCGAACCAAGCTTTCTTT.

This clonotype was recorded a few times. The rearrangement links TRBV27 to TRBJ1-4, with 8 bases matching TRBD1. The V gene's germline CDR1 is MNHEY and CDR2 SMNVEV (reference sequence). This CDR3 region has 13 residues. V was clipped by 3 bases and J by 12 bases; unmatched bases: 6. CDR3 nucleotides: TGTGCCAGCAGTTTCTCGGGACAGGTCGAACTGTTTTTT. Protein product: CASSFSGQVELFF.

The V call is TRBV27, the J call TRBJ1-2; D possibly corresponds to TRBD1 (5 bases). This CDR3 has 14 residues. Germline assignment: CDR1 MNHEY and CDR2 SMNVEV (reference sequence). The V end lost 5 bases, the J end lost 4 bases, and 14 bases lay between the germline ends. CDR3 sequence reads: CASSPCREGYGYTF. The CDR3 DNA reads TGTGCCAGCAGTCCATGCAGGGAAGGCTATGGCTACACCTTC.

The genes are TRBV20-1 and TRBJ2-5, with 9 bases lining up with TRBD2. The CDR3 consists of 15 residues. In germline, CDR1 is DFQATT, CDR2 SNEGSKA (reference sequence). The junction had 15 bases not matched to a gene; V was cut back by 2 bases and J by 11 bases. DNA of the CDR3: TGCAGTGCTAGAATGTTAGCGGGAGAGGTTTCTGAGCAGTACTTC. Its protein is CSARMLAGEVSEQYF.

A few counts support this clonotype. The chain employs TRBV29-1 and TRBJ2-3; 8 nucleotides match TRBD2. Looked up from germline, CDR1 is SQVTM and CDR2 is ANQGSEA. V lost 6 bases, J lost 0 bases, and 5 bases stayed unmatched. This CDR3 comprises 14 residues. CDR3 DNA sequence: TGCAGCGTCCGTAGCGGGACTAGCACAGATACGCAGTATTTT. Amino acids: CSVRSGTSTDTQYF.

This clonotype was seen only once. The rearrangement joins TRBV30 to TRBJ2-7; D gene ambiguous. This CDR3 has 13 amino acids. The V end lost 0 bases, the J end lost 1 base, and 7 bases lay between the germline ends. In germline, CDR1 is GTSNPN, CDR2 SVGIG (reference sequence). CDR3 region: CAWSVHGSYEQYF. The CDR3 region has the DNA TGTGCCTGGAGTGTACACGGTTCCTACGAGCAGTACTTC.

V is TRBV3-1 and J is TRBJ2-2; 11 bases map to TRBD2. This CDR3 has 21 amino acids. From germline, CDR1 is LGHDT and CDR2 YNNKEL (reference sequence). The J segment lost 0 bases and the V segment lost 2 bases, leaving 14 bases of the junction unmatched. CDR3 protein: CASSQSALGTSGPSNTGELFF. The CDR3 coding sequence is TGTGCCAGCAGCCAATCGGCATTAGGGACTAGCGGACCTTCGAACACCGGGGAGCTGTTTTTT. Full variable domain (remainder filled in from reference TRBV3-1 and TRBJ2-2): DTAVSQTPKYLVTQMGNDKSIKCEQNLGHDTMYWYKQDSKKFLKIMFSYNNKELIINETVPNRFSPKSPDKAHLNLHINSLELGDSAVYFCASSQSALGTSGPSNTGELFFGEGSRLTVL.

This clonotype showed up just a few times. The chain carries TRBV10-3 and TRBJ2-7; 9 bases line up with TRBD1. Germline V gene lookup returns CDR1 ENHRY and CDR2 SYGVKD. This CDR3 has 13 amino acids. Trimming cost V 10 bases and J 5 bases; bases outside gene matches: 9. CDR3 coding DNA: TGTGCCACCGCAGGGACAGGGTCCGACGAGCAGTACTTC. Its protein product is CATAGTGSDEQYF.

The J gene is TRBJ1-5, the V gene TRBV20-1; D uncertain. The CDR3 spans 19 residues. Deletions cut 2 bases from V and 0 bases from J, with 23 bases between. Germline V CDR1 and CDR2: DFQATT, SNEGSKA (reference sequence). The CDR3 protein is CSARHTAVSPKYSNQPQHF. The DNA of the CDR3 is TGCAGTGCTAGACACACCGCCGTATCTCCTAAATATAGCAATCAGCCCCAGCATTTT.

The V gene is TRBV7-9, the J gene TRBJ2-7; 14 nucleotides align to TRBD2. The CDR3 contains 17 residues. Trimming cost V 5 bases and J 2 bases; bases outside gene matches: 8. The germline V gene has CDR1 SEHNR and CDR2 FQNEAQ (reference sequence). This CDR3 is CASSQGLAGEDTYEQYF. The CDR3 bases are TGTGCCAGCAGCCAGGGACTAGCGGGAGAGGATACCTACGAGCAGTACTTC.

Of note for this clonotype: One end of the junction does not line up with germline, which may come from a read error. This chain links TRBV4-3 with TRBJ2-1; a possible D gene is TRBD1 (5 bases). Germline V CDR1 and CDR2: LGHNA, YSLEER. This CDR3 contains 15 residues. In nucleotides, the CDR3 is TGCGCCGGCAGCCAGGCAGGGTCTTACTACAATGAGCAGTTCTTC. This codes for CAGSQAGSYYNEQFF.